The 19 T cell receptor beta chains below all came from one sample that was sequenced in a study of metastatic and nonmetastatic thyroid tumors. TCRdb re-called the PCR reads via MiXCR. The sample records 65,000 to 70,000 clones, approximately 15% being singletons. Treatment of any kind had been given to no patient before thyroid surgery. Input material: blood. These receptors came from a male donor with papillary thyroid cancer or a benign thyroid nodule (not recorded which). Some clones in this sample may be carry-over from other donors' samples.

This clone was found many times. The chain couples TRBV3-1 to TRBJ1-5; possibly TRBD1 for D (6 bases). Trimming removed 1 base from V and 5 bases from J, with 9 bases in between. The germline gives CDR1 LGHDT, CDR2 YNNKEL (reference sequence). The length of the CDR3 is 14 residues. The CDR3 loop is CASSQVAGDQPQHF. The CDR3 coding sequence is TGTGCCAGCAGCCAAGTGGCAGGGGATCAGCCCCAGCATTTT.

This clone was detected ten times or more. The V and J genes are TRBV9 and TRBJ2-3; the match to TRBD2 covers 14 bases. V lost 4 bases and J lost 3; bases outside the gene matches: 4. The CDR3 consists of 16 residues. CDR1 and CDR2 (germline): SGDLS, YYNGEE. DNA of the CDR3: TGTGCCAGCAGCAAGGGACTAGCGGGAGTTACAGATACGCAGTATTTT. Translating it yields CASSKGLAGVTDTQYF.

In this sample, this clone turned up many times. The chain recombines TRBV20-1 with TRBJ2-1; D gene uncertain. CDR1 is DFQATT and CDR2 is SNEGSKA in the germline V gene (reference sequence). The CDR3 has 16 amino acids. V lost 1 base and J 11 bases, leaving 24 bases between the germline ends. CDR3 protein: CSARVPRGGPLWKQFF. Here the CDR3 DNA reads TGCAGTGCTAGAGTTCCACGAGGCGGCCCCCTCTGGAAGCAGTTCTTC.

Comments on this clone: This may arise from a read error, as a much more abundant clone is one base away. This chain connects TRBV5-8 to TRBJ2-1; D is unresolved. CDR1 and CDR2 (germline): SGHTS, YDEGEE. The germline V and J ends were trimmed by 5 bases and 0 bases, with 6 bases remaining between them. This CDR3 comprises 13 residues. The CDR3 sequence is CASSSSSYNEQFF. The CDR3 DNA is TGTGCCAGCAGTTCAAGCTCCTACAATGAGCAGTTCTTC. Based on the CDR3 plus reference TRBV5-8 and TRBJ2-1, the full variable domain is EAGVTQSPTHLIKTRGQQATLRCSPISGHTSVYWYQQALGLGLQFLLWYDEGEERNRGNFPPRFSGRQFPNYSSELNVNALELEDSALYLCASSSSSYNEQFFGPGTRLTVL.

This clone was seen at least ten times. The V and J genes are TRBV20-1 and TRBJ2-5; 9 nucleotides line up with TRBD1. The CDR3 contains 15 residues. Germline V gene lookup returns CDR1 DFQATT and CDR2 SNEGSKA (reference sequence). The trim removed 6 bases at V and 2 bases at J, leaving 10 bases unmatched. The CDR3 DNA reads as TGCAGTGCGCGGAAGACAGGGGGACCACAAGAGACCCAGTACTTC. This encodes CSARKTGGPQETQYF.

This clone came up many times. The chain recombines TRBV12-3 or TRBV12-4 with TRBJ2-1; D is unresolved. The CDR3 totals 15 residues. Trimming removed 5 bases from V and 2 bases from J, with 13 bases in between. CDR3: CASSGSLQAYNEQFF. The DNA of the CDR3 is TGTGCCAGCAGTGGGTCGTTGCAGGCCTACAATGAGCAGTTCTTC.

This clone has ten or more counts. The chain has TRBV5-5 and TRBJ1-6, with D possibly TRBD1 on 5 matching bases. V lost 0 bases, J lost 8 bases, and 12 bases lay in between. This CDR3 comprises 15 residues. Germline CDR1 SGHKS, CDR2 YYEKEE (reference sequence). In DNA form, the CDR3 reads TGTGCCAGCAGCTTGGGGGGCAAGGGAGATTCACCCCTCCACTTT. This sequence encodes CASSLGGKGDSPLHF.

This clone was found many times. The chain combines TRBV2 with TRBJ2-2; D is tentatively TRBD1 or TRBD2 (5 bases each). CDR1 is SNHLY, CDR2 FYNNEI, per germline. V was trimmed by 8 bases and J by 0 bases, leaving 10 bases between them. CDR3 size: 14 residues. In DNA form, the CDR3 reads TGTGCCAGCCGGGACCCAGCGAACACCGGGGAGCTGTTTTTT. Translating gives CASRDPANTGELFF.

This clone was observed at least ten times. The chain is built from TRBV19 and TRBJ1-1; 8 bases fit TRBD1. Germline trimming cut 3 bases from V and 2 bases from J; bases unmatched to any gene: 2. CDR1 LNHDA and CDR2 SQIVND come from the germline V gene (reference sequence). This CDR3 has 14 residues. In DNA, the CDR3 is TGTGCCAGTAGTATGGACAGGGATAACACTGAAGCTTTCTTT. This codes for CASSMDRDNTEAFF.

CDR3 protein: CASSLKGLAQETQYF. Here the CDR3 DNA reads TGTGCCAGCAGCTTAAAGGGACTAGCCCAGGAGACCCAGTACTTC. This chain connects TRBV7-3 to TRBJ2-5, with 9 bases fitting TRBD2. Germline lookup yields CDR1 SGHTA and CDR2 FQGTGA. J lost 5 bases, V lost 1 base, and 5 bases had no gene match. The CDR3 consists of 15 residues.

V usage is TRBV3-1 and J usage is TRBJ2-7; 11 bases match TRBD2. Germline assignment: CDR1 LGHDT and CDR2 YNNKEL (reference sequence). The CDR3 covers 14 residues. J lost 3 bases, V lost 4 bases, and 2 bases had no gene match. Written as DNA, the CDR3 is TGTGCCAGCAGCCTACTAGCGGGAGACTACGAGCAGTACTTC. Its translation is CASSLLAGDYEQYF.

This clone was recorded a few times. This sample also contains other DNA sequences that code for the same CDR3. This chain uses TRBV20-1 with TRBJ2-1, with 9 bases identical to TRBD2. The length of the CDR3 is 16 residues. The V gene end was trimmed by 8 bases and the J gene end by 7 bases; junction bases not matched to a gene: 18. The germline V gene encodes CDR1 DFQATT and CDR2 SNEGSKA (reference sequence). This CDR3 reads CSLEGSSGDRRNEQFF. The CDR3 DNA reads as TGCAGTCTCGAGGGGTCTAGCGGGGATCGCCGAAATGAGCAGTTCTTC.

In its sample, this clone was seen a few times. The V call is TRBV2, the J call TRBJ1-3; D gene ambiguous. Germline V gene sequence: CDR1 SNHLY, CDR2 FYNNEI. The germline V and J ends were trimmed by 3 bases and 0 bases, with 9 bases remaining between them. The CDR3 length is 15 residues. CDR3 in amino acids: CASSEKFSSGNTIYF. The CDR3 DNA sequence: TGTGCCAGCAGTGAGAAATTCTCCTCTGGAAACACCATATATTTT.

This clone was seen ten or more times. The CDR3 region is CASSERGPAYEQYV. The CDR3 DNA reads TGTGCCAGCAGTGAGCGGGGCCCCGCCTACGAGCAGTACGTC. The genes are TRBV6-1 and TRBJ2-7; TRBD2 is a possible D gene (6 bases). Germline V gives CDR1 MNHNS, CDR2 SASEGT. The CDR3 spans 14 residues. The V end lost 3 bases, the J end lost 2 bases, and 11 bases lay between the germline ends.

Many counts were recorded for this clone. The chain joins TRBV18 to TRBJ2-7; a possible D gene is TRBD1 (6 bases). The V gene's germline CDR1 is KGHSH and CDR2 LQKENI. CDR3 size: 14 residues. Trimming removed 1 base from V and 3 bases from J, with 10 bases in between. In DNA, the CDR3 is TGTGCCAGCTCACCACACAGGGAGAACTACGAGCAGTACGTC. Translated: CASSPHRENYEQYV.

V and J are TRBV7-3 and TRBJ2-2; D possibly corresponds to TRBD2 (6 bases). Trimming shortened V by 5 bases and J by 0 bases, and 13 bases separated the two germline ends. The CDR3 runs to 16 residues. The germline CDR1 and CDR2 sequences are SGHTA and FQGTGA. The CDR3 loop reads CASSHPGGANTGELFF. CDR3 DNA: TGTGCCAGCAGCCACCCAGGAGGGGCGAACACCGGGGAGCTGTTTTTT.

This clone was recorded many times. J is TRBJ2-7 and V is TRBV20-1, with D maybe TRBD1 (7 bases). V was clipped by 4 bases and J by 0 bases, with 13 bases between them. The CDR3 extends over 14 amino acids. Germline V lookup: CDR1 DFQATT, CDR2 SNEGSKA (reference sequence). In nucleotides, the CDR3 is TGCAGTGCTAAGGGGCAGGGGGGCTCCTACGAGCAGTACTTC. Amino acids: CSAKGQGGSYEQYF.

Note on this clone: A much larger clonotype is one base distant, so this may be a read error. The chain couples TRBV4-1 to TRBJ2-3; no definite D call. The CDR3 covers 14 residues. CDR1 and CDR2 from the germline V gene are MGHRA and YSYEKL. In nucleotides, the CDR3 is TGCGCCAGCAGCCAATACGGGTGCACAGATACGCGGTATTTT. Protein sequence: CASSQYGCTDTRYF.

Regarding this clone: A much larger clone sits a single nucleotide away, making a read error possible. The rearrangement uses TRBV30 and TRBJ1-6; a weak D match, TRBD1 (5 bases). The length of the CDR3 is 14 residues. Germline V gene lookup returns CDR1 GTSNPN and CDR2 SVGIG (reference sequence). The CDR3 protein is CARSVARVNSPLHF. CDR3 DNA sequence: TGTGCCCGGAGTGTAGCCAGGGTCAATTCACCCCTCCACTTT.